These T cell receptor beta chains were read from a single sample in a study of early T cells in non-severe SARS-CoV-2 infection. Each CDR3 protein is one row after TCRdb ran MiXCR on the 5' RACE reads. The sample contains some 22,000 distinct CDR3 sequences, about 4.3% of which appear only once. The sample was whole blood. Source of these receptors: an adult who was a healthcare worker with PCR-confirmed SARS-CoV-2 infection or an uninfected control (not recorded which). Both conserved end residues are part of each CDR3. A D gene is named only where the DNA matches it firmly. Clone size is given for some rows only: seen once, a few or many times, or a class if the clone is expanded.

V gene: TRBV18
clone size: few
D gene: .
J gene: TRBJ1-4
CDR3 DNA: TGTGCCAGCTCACCAGGACAGTATGAAAAATCGTTTTTT
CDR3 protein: CASSPGQYEKSFF

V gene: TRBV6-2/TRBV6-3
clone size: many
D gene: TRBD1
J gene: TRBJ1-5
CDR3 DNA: TGTGCCAGCAGCAGGACAGGGAGTCAGCCCCAGCATTTT
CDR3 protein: CASSRTGSQPQHF

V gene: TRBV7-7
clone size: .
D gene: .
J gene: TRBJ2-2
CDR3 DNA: TGTGCTAGCAGCTATAGCCGTACCGGGGAGCTGTTTTTT
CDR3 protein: CASSYSRTGELFF

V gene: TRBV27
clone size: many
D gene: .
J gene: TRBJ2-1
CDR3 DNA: TGTGCCAGCAGTTTAAGAAGCGGGTTCAATGAGCAGTTCTTC
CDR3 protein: CASSLRSGFNEQFF

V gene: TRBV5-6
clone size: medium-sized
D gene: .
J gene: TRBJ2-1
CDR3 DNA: TGTGCCAGCAGCTTGACAGAGATTGAGCAGTTCTTC
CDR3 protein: CASSLTEIEQFF

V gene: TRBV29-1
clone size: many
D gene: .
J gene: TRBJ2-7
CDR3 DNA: TGCAGCGTTGTGGGTGGGGGGCTTTCCTACGAGCAGTACTTC
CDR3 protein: CSVVGGGLSYEQYF

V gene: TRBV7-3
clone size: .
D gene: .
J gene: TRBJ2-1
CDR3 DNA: TGTGCCAGCAGCTTAATGACTTTTAGTGAGCAGTTCTTC
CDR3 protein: CASSLMTFSEQFF

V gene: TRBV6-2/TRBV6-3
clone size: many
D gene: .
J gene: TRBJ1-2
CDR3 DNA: TGTGCCAGCAGTTACAGACCGGGAGTTCTATATGGCTACACCTTC
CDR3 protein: CASSYRPGVLYGYTF

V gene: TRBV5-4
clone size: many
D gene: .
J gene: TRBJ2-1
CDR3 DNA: TGTGCCAGCAGCTTCCAACGGGCTTACAATGAGCAGTTCTTC
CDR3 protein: CASSFQRAYNEQFF

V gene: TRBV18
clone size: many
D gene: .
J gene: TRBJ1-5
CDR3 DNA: TGTGCCAGCTCAACCGACGGACCCAATCAGCCCCAGCATTTT
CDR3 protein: CASSTDGPNQPQHF

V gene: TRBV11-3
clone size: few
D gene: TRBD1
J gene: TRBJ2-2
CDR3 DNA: TGTGCCAGCAGCCAAGGGACAGGGAGTGGTCGGACCGGGGAGCTGTTTTTT
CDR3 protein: CASSQGTGSGRTGELFF

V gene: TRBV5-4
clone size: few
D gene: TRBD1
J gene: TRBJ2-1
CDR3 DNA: TGTGCCAGCAGCTTGGGACAGGGTCTAAATGAGCAGTTCTTC
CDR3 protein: CASSLGQGLNEQFF

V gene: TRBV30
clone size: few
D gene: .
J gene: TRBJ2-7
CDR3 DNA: TGTGCCTGGAGTCCGGGGGAGGCAGGGGGCTACGAGCAGTACTTC
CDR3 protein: CAWSPGEAGGYEQYF

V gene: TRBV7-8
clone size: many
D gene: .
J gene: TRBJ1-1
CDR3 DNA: TGTGCCAGCAGCAAAAAGACAGGGAACACTGAAGCTTTCTTT
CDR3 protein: CASSKKTGNTEAFF

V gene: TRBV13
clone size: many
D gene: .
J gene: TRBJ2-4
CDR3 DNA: TGTGCCAGCAGCCCAGGGGCCAAAAACATTCAGTACTTC
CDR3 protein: CASSPGAKNIQYF

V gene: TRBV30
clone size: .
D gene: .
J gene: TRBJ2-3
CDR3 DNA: TGTGCCTGGAGTGCCTTTTCGGGGGCGCATTTTTCTAGCACAGATACGCAGTATTTT
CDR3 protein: CAWSAFSGAHFSSTDTQYF

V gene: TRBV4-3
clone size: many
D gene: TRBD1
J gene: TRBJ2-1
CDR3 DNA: TGCGCCAGCAGCCAAGATTCTGGGACAGGGGTATACAATGAGCAGTTCTTC
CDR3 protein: CASSQDSGTGVYNEQFF

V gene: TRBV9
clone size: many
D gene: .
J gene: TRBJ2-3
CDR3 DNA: TGTGCCAGCAGCCTCGCCCGCACAGATACGCAGTATTTT
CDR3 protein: CASSLARTDTQYF

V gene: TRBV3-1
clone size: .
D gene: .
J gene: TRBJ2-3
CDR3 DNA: TGTGCCAGCAGCCGCAGAGGGAGTTTTAACGCAGATACGCAGTATTTT
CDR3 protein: CASSRRGSFNADTQYF

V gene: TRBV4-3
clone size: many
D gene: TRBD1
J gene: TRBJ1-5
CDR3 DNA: TGCGCCAGCAGCCCGGGGACAGGGTGGCAGCCCCAGCATTTT
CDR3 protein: CASSPGTGWQPQHF

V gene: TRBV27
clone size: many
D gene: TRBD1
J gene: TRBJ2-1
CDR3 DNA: TGTGCCAGCAGTTCCACCGGGACAGAGGTCTACAATGAGCAGTTCTTC
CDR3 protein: CASSSTGTEVYNEQFF

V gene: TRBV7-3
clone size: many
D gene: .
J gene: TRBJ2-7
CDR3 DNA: TGTGCCAGCAGCTTATCCGCACTTTCCTACGAGCAGTACTTC
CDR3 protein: CASSLSALSYEQYF

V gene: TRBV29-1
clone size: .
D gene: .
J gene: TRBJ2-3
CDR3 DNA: TGCAGCGTTGGGGGCGCCGGGCTAGCGCATGGTACGCAGTATTTT
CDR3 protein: CSVGGAGLAHGTQYF

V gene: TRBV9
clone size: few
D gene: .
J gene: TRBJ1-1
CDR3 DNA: TGTGCCAGCAGCGTGGGCGAGAACCCGGGCACTGAAGCTTTCTTT
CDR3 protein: CASSVGENPGTEAFF

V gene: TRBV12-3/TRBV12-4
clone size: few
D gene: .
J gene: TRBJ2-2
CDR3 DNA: TGTGCCACCCAGGCGAACACCGGGGAGCTGTTTTTT
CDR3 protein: CATQANTGELFF

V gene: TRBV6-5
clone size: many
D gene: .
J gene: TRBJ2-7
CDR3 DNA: TGTGCCAGCACCCTAGGAGGGCAGGGGGCCTACGAGCAGTACTTC
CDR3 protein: CASTLGGQGAYEQYF

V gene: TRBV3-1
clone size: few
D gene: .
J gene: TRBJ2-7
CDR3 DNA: TGTGCCAGCAGCCGGCAGGTCTACGAGCAGTACTTC
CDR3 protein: CASSRQVYEQYF

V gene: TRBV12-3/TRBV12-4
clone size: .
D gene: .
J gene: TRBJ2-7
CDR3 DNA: TGTGCCAGCAGTTTAGGTGGCGGCAGGATAACTTACGAGCAGTACTTC
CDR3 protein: CASSLGGGRITYEQYF

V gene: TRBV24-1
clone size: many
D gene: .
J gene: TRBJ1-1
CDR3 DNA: TGTGCCACCAGTGACGGGAGGCGGAGTAACACTGAAGCTTTCTTT
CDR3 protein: CATSDGRRSNTEAFF

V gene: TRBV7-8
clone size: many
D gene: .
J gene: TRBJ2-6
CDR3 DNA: TGTGCCAGCAGCCCGGCGTGGAGGGGTCGGAGCTCTGGGGCCAACGTCCTGACTTTC
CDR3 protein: CASSPAWRGRSSGANVLTF

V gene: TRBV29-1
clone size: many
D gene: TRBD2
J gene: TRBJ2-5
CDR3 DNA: TGCAGCGGGCGGACTAGCGGGGAAGAGACCCAGTACTTC
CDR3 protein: CSGRTSGEETQYF

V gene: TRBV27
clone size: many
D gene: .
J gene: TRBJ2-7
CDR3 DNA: TGTGCCAGCAGTTTAGGCAGGGGTACCTACGAGCAGTACTTC
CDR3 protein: CASSLGRGTYEQYF

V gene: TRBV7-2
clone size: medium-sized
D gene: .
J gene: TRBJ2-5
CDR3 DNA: TGTGCCAGCAGCTCCACAGGGCGCTACCGACAAGAGACCCAGTACTTC
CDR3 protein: CASSSTGRYRQETQYF

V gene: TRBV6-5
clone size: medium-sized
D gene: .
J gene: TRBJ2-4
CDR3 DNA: TGTGCCAGCAGTTACGAACCGGAAAACATTCAGTACTTC
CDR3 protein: CASSYEPENIQYF

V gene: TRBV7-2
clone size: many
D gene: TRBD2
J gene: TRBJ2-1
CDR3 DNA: TGTGCCAGCAGCTTAAATAGCGGGGGGGAGCAGTTCTTC
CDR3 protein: CASSLNSGGEQFF

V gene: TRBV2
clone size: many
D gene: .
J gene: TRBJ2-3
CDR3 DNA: TGTGCCAGCAGTGTTGCTGGTTTATCAGATACGCAGTATTTT
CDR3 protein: CASSVAGLSDTQYF

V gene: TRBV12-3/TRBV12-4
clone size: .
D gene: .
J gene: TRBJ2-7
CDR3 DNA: TGTGCCAGCAGTCCTCAGGGGGGACACGACTACGAGCAGTACTTC
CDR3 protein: CASSPQGGHDYEQYF

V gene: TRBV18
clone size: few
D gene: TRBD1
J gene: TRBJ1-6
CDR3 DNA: TGTGCCAGCTCACCACGACCACAGACAGGGAATTCACCCCTCCACTTT
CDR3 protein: CASSPRPQTGNSPLHF

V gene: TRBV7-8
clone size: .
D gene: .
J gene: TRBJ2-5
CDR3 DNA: TGTGCCAGCAGTCCGTGGCCGGGACTCCAAGAGACCCAGTACTTC
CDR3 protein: CASSPWPGLQETQYF

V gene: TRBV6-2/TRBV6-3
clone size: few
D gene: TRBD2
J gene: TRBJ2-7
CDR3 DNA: TGTGCCAGTCGAGCGACTAGCGGGGGCGCAAACTACGAGCAGTACTTC
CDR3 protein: CASRATSGGANYEQYF

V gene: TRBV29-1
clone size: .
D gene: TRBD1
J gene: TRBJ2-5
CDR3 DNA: TGCAGCGTTGATATTGGCAGGGGGCCGGAGACCCAGTACTTC
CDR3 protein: CSVDIGRGPETQYF

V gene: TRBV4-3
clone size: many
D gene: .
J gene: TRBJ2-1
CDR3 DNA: TGCGCCAGCAGCCAGGCGGTGAGAGGGACCTTCAATGAGCAGTTCTTC
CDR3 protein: CASSQAVRGTFNEQFF

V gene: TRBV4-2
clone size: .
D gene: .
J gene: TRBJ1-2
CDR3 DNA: TGTGCCAGCAGCCAAGATAGATCGCAGGCAGCTAACTATGGCTACACCTTC
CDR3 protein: CASSQDRSQAANYGYTF

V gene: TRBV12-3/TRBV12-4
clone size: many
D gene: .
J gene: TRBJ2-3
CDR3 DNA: TGTGCCAGCAGCCTCCAAGCCACAGATACGCAGTATTTT
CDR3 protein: CASSLQATDTQYF

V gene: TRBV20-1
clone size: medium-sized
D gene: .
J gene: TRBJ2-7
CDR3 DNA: TGCAGTGCTAGAGATACAGCCGGGGCCCAAGGCGCCTACGAGCAGTACTTC
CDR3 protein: CSARDTAGAQGAYEQYF

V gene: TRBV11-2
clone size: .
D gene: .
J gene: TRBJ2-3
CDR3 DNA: TGTGCCAGCAGCTCCCAGGTTTATGATACGCAGTATTTT
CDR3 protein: CASSSQVYDTQYF

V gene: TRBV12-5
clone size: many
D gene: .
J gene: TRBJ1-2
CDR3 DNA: TGTGCTAGTGGCCAGTCTAACTATGGCTACACCTTC
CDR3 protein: CASGQSNYGYTF

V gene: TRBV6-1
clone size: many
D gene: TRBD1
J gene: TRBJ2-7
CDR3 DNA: TGTGCCAGCAGCACAGGACAGGCGACGTCCTACGAGCAGTACTTC
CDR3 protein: CASSTGQATSYEQYF

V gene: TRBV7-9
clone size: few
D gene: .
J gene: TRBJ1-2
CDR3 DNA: TGTGCCAGCAGCTTAGCGCAGGGGCAATATGGCTACACCTTC
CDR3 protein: CASSLAQGQYGYTF

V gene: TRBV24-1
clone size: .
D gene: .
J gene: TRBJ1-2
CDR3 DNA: TGTGCCACCAGTGATTTGCAGGCAGAGGATGGCTACACCTTC
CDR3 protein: CATSDLQAEDGYTF

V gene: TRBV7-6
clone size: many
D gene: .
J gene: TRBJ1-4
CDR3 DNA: TGTGCCAGCAGCGCATCAGGGGACGCGGATGAAAAACTGTTTTTT
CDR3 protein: CASSASGDADEKLFF

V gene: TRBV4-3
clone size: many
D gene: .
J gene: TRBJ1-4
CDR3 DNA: TGCGCCAGCAGCCAAACGGGCAGGGTGACTAATGAAAAACTGTTTTTT
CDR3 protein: CASSQTGRVTNEKLFF

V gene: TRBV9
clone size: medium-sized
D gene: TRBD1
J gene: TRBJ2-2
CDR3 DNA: TGTGCCAGCAGCGTACGCACAGGGGGCAACACCGGGGAGCTGTTTTTT
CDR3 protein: CASSVRTGGNTGELFF

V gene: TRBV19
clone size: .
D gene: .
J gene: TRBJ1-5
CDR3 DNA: TGTGCCAGTAGGCCCGCAGGGGCGCAGAGTCAGCCCCAGCATTTT
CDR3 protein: CASRPAGAQSQPQHF

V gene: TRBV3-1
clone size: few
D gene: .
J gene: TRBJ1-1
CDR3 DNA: TGTGCCAGCAGCCAAGGGCAGCAGAACACTGAAGCTTTCTTT
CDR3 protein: CASSQGQQNTEAFF

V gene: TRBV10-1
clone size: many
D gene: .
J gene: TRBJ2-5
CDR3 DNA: TGCGCCAGCATCTTTGGGGGAATACATGAGACCCAGTACTTC
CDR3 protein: CASIFGGIHETQYF

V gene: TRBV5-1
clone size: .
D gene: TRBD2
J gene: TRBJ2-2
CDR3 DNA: TGCGCCAGCAGGAGCGGGGTCGACACCGGGGAGCTGTTTTTT
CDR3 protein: CASRSGVDTGELFF